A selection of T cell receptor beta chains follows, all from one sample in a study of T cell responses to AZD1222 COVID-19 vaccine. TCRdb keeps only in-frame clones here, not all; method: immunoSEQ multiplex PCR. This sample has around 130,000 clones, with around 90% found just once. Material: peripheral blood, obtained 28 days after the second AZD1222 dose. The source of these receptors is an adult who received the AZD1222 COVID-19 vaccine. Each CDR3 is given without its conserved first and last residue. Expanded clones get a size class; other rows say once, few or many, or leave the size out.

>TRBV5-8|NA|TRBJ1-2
ASSLGRREGLGYT
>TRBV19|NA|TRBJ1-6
ASSWSPLH
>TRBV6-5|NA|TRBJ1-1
ASSYRGGSNTEAF
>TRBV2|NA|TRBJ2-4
ASILEPGLAQLLGNIQY
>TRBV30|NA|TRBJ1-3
AWSVEASGNTIY
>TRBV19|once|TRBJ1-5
ASSFSDALRVNQPQH
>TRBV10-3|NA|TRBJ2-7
AISDPPEGAYEQY
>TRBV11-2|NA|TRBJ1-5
ASSPTWVSNQPQH
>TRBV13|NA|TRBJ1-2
ASSISLLGYYGYT
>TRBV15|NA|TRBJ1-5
ATSSTSHQPQH
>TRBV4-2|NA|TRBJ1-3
ASSQPIGNTIY
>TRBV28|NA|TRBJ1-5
ASRTMTEGGNQPQH
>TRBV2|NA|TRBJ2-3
AGSGEVDTQY
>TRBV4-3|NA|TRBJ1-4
ASSTSLGTNEKLF
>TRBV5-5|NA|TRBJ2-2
ASSLGPVSTGELF
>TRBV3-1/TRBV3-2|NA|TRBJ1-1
ASSPGAHQEAF
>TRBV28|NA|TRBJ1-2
ATGVRANYGYT
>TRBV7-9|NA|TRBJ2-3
ASSRVNTQY
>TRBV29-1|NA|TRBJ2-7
SVDTGGRDEQY
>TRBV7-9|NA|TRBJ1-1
ASTLEGDTEAF
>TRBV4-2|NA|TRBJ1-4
ASSQPRDNEKLF
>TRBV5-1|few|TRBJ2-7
ASSLNFGTSGSYEQY
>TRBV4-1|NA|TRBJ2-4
ASSQDTRAKNIQY
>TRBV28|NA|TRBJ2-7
ASSPPVLEQY
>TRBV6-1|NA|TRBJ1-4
ASSDRVGEKLF
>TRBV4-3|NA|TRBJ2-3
ASAPEGAAADTQY
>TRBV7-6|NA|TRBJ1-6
ASSLGNGAQSPLH
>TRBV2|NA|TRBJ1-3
ASIETNSGNTIY
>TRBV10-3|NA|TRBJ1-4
AISDRRGEKLF
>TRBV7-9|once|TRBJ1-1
ASSLALGSDTEAF
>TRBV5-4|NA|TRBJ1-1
ASSLPPANTEAF
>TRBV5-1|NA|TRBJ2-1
ASSLYRLRGPSSYNEQF
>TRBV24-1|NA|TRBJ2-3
ATSEGTDTQY
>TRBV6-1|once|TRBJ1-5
ASSEGALSNQPQH
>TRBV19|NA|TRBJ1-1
ASIPTGGQGEAF
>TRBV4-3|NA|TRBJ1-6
ASSHLVYNSPLH
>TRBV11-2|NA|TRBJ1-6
ASSLDRVNSPLH
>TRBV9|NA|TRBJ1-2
ASSAQGAYYGYT
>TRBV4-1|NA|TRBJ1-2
ASSQEVGTYGYT
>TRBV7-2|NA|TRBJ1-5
ASSPDWGANQPQH
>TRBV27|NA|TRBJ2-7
ASSLVLGGIYEQY
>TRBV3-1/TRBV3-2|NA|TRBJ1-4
ASSHRGTNEKLF